Described below is a single T cell receptor (beta chain) sequence and its context. This clone's antigen is unknown. Nothing much larger sits one base from this clone, and base qualities are not available. The immunoSEQ Assay, a bias-controlled multiplex PCR, was used to amplify TCRbeta CDR3 regions from genomic DNA. The original methods were these. Nucleated cell counts per sample were estimated from amplification of reference gene primers within the assay. To quantify the absolute abundance of each unique TCRbeta CDR3 rearrangement, sequence reads were collapsed and filtered. For each sample, productive Simpson clonality was calculated as the square root of Simpson's diversity index across productive rearrangements. Held by TCRdb, this immuneACCESS table contains in-frame sequences only and omits some clones. Under half of the omission traces to an unresolved V gene where checked; the cause of the rest is unknown. D and trimming were read from the DNA, whereas the V and J calls and clone size are those reported in that table. This sample gives around 75,000 clones in total; around 89% of them show up just once. The ten largest account for approximately 5.8% of the sample.

The collaborating institutions used their own protocols to collect whole blood in K2EDTA tubes. For TCRbeta analysis, collaborators shipped samples in one of three forms: frozen whole blood, isolated PBMCs, or DNA extracted from either of those sample types. Trimming takes 3 bases off V and 1 base off J; junction bases not matched to a gene: 6. In the germline V gene (reference sequence), CDR1 corresponds to LNHDA and CDR2 to SQIVND. The CDR3 has 16 amino acids, counting the end cysteine and phenylalanine. The read is trimmed to its CDR3 DNA, 48 bases read in frame from base 1. These data belong to a study of blood T cell repertoires in COVID-19 (TCRdb year 2020). For the study in its entirety: The collaborator samples originated in the United States, Italy and Spain and spanned the acute and convalescent phases of COVID-19. Samples were obtained from the ongoing ImmuneRACE study (first 160 participants) and from over 1,000 subjects provided by 6 global collaborators. The repertoires were made available in a free public database intended to serve as a resource for research on the immune response to SARS-CoV-2. The dataset comprised deeply sampled blood TCRbeta repertoires from subjects exposed to, actively infected with, or recovered from COVID-19. The sample metadata nearly always contained a de-identified subject ID, COVID-19 status, age in years and sex. The material from the prospective study consisted of cDNA or gDNA derived from T cells, B-cell-depleted T cells, or PBMCs. Where HLA class I and class II types were available, the types were taken from metadata supplied by the sample provider, not from assay-based typing. Broad study findings and their caveats: The amount of clinical and demographic metadata varied by source and participant and was provided uncurated.

The sequence is built from TRBV19 and TRBJ2-7; 10 junctional bases match TRBD1. The sequence was collected from a man aged 50-60 years with acute or convalescent COVID-19. Sequencing was done on a sample of peripheral blood. The nucleotide sequence is given as TGTGCCAGTAGTATTGGAGGGACAGGGGTTTCCTACGAGCAGTACTTC. It specifies CASSIGGTGVSYEQYF.